This T cell receptor beta chain came from a study of cytomegalovirus exposure and HLA in healthy donors. Study-wide findings and caveats: Testing in vitro showed a few CMV-associated chains specific for CMV antigens. Reports credit the classifier with highly specific, highly sensitive diagnosis of cytomegalovirus status. TCR association rates varied by HLA locus in a later analysis, with DRB1 highest and HLA-C lowest.

Primers included in the PCR were 60 Vbeta and 13 Jbeta primers. Original processing methods: Roughly 11 million shared chains were among 65 million to 85 million unique TCR beta chains counted in a later analysis. Assay used: immunoSEQ multiplex PCR; TCRdb lists only in-frame clones, some missing. V, J and clone size reflect that table, while D and trimming were determined from the DNA. The sample has more than 45,000 clones. A note on this clone: Its antigen is currently unknown.

The ends lost 3 bases at V and 3 bases at J; junction bases unmatched: 4. Germline lookup yields CDR1 SEHNR and CDR2 FQNEAQ (reference sequence). The CDR3 is 14 residues long. This sequence was found in a male donor in good health and CMV-seronegative. The chain is built from TRBV7-9 and TRBJ2-5; 7 bases agree with TRBD1. The sample consisted of PBMCs. The CDR3 coding sequence is TGTGCCAGCAGCTTCCGGGACAGAAAAGAGACCCAGTACTTC. Amino acids: CASSFRDRKETQYF.